This TCR beta chain was obtained from a study of blood T cell repertoires in COVID-19. Study summary: Whether acute or convalescent, the COVID-19 samples came from the United States, Italy and Spain. In each case, the material was cDNA or gDNA derived from T cells, B-cell-depleted T cells, or PBMCs.

Per the original data handling: Reference gene primers were amplified, and this amplification served to estimate nucleated cell counts. Sequencing used immunoSEQ multiplex PCR; TCRdb keeps in-frame clones, though not all of them. The DNA was the basis for D and trimming; V, J and clone size are from that table. This table has tens of thousands of clones, 82% appearing once. The CDR3 is 13 residues long. The germline V gene has CDR1 LNHDA and CDR2 SQIVND (reference sequence). Deletions cut 3 bases from V and 5 bases from J, with 10 bases between. The rearrangement uses TRBV19 and TRBJ1-2; D gene ambiguous. This clonotype originated in a woman in her sixties or seventies with acute or convalescent COVID-19. The source material was peripheral blood. CDR3 sequence: CASSIERSYGYTF. CDR3 nucleotides: TGTGCCAGTAGTATTGAGAGATCTTATGGCTACACCTTC.